Listed below are T cell receptor beta chains from one sample, sequenced in a study of human T cells and chemical hapten exposure. Each CDR3 protein is one row after TCRdb ran MiXCR on the RACE reads. The table has 80,000 to 100,000 distinct CDR3 sequences, approximately 10% seen once; the top ten hold approximately 3.4%. The starting material was whole blood, obtained in connection with sensitization to the hapten diphenylcyclopropenone (DPC). The receptor source for this set is a woman aged 60-75 years with alopecia areata. Some clones in this sample may be carry-over from other donors' samples. CDR3s include the opening cysteine and the closing phenylalanine or tryptophan. Each record gives: J gene, D gene, V gene, clone size, CDR3 protein, CDR3 DNA. The D gene is left open where the match is weak. Clone size appears in some rows only: once, few, many, or a class for an expanded clone.

>TRBJ2-3|-|TRBV18|many
CASSPLKGADTQYF
TGTGCCAGCTCCCCTTTAAAGGGTGCAGATACGCAGTATTTT
>TRBJ1-2|TRBD1|TRBV7-9|few
CASSQGQGVYGYTF
TGTGCCAGCAGCCAAGGACAGGGAGTCTATGGCTACACCTTC
>TRBJ1-2|-|TRBV20-1|many
CSAIKPGAPLGIYGYTF
TGCAGTGCTATTAAACCAGGGGCCCCCTTAGGGATCTATGGCTACACCTTC
>TRBJ2-1|-|TRBV6-2/TRBV6-3|-
CASSYFGPEQFF
-
>TRBJ2-5|TRBD2|TRBV20-1|many
CSAPRGVLAGGLRETQYF
TGCAGTGCCCCTCGAGGGGTGCTAGCGGGGGGGCTACGAGAGACCCAGTACTTC
>TRBJ2-7|-|TRBV7-8|many
CASSRRDLYEQYF
TGTGCCAGCAGCCGCCGGGACCTATACGAGCAGTACTTC
>TRBJ1-6|TRBD1|TRBV18|-
CASSPLSTGGGDNSPLHF
TGTGCCAGCTCACCGCTTTCAACAGGGGGCGGAGATAATTCACCCCTCCACTTT
>TRBJ1-6|-|TRBV18|many
CASSPQGGPLHF
TGTGCCAGCTCACCACAGGGGGGCCCCCTCCACTTT
>TRBJ1-2|-|TRBV7-9|-
CASSVTENYGYTF
TGTGCCAGCAGCGTGACCGAGAACTATGGCTACACCTTC
>TRBJ1-4|TRBD1|TRBV4-1|-
CASSHWDRGDEKLFF
TGCGCCAGCAGCCATTGGGACAGGGGAGATGAAAAACTGTTTTTT
>TRBJ2-2|TRBD1|TRBV3-1|few
CASSQVGVFKGALTGELFF
TGTGCCAGCAGCCAAGTGGGCGTTTTCAAGGGGGCCCTCACCGGGGAGCTGTTTTTT
>TRBJ1-1|-|TRBV7-2|many
CASSPTRQDTEAFF
TGTGCCAGCAGCCCCACCCGCCAGGACACTGAAGCTTTCTTT
>TRBJ1-6|TRBD1|TRBV7-9|few
CASSPAGTANSPLHF
TGTGCCAGCAGCCCCGCCGGGACAGCCAATTCACCCCTCCACTTT
>TRBJ1-1|TRBD1|TRBV5-5|few
CASSLLVQGARHTEAFF
TGTGCCAGCAGCTTATTAGTCCAGGGGGCGCGTCACACTGAAGCTTTCTTT
>TRBJ2-5|-|TRBV18|few
CASSEKETQYF
TGTGCCAGCTCGGAAAAAGAGACCCAGTACTTC
>TRBJ1-4|-|TRBV25-1|-
CASSNRGGTNEKLFF
TGTGCCAGCAGTAACCGGGGGGGGACCAATGAAAAACTGTTTTTT
>TRBJ2-1|-|TRBV7-9|many
CASSLSSYNEQFF
TGTGCCAGCAGCTTAAGCTCCTACAATGAGCAGTTCTTC
>TRBJ1-2|-|TRBV7-8|many
CASSLAGQGGTLGGYTF
TGTGCCAGCAGCTTAGCAGGTCAGGGAGGGACCTTGGGAGGCTACACCTTC
>TRBJ1-5|-|TRBV21-1|many
CASSSKARGHQPQHF
TGTGCCAGCAGCTCCAAGGCCAGGGGACATCAGCCCCAGCATTTT
>TRBJ2-7|-|TRBV2|many
CASSESGDEQYF
TGTGCCAGCAGTGAATCGGGGGACGAGCAGTACTTC
>TRBJ1-1|TRBD1|TRBV27|few
CASSFPGGRGAFF
TGTGCCAGCAGTTTCCCAGGGGGCCGGGGAGCTTTCTTT
>TRBJ2-4|-|TRBV7-2|many
CASSPQLAKNIQYF
TGTGCCAGCAGCCCGCAGTTAGCCAAAAACATTCAGTACTTC
>TRBJ1-6|TRBD1|TRBV5-4|-
CASSLAQGAGSPLHF
TGTGCCAGCAGCTTGGCACAGGGGGCAGGGTCACCCCTCCACTTT
>TRBJ2-1|TRBD2|TRBV18|many
CASSPPSGGANIDGEQFF
TGTGCCAGCTCACCCCCTAGCGGGGGGGCAAACATAGACGGTGAGCAGTTCTTC
>TRBJ1-2|TRBD1|TRBV12-3/TRBV12-4|many
CASSWGLRGTLYGYTF
TGTGCCAGCAGTTGGGGCCTCAGGGGGACTCTTTATGGCTACACCTTC
>TRBJ2-2|-|TRBV10-3|-
CAISGTAVGELFF
TGTGCCATCAGTGGGACAGCGGTCGGGGAGCTGTTTTTT
>TRBJ1-5|-|TRBV29-1|-
CSVMMGNQPQHF
TGCAGCGTTATGATGGGCAATCAGCCCCAGCATTTT
>TRBJ2-3|TRBD2|TRBV7-8|few
CASSLDQRGIDTQYF
TGTGCCAGCAGCTTAGATCAGCGGGGGATAGATACGCAGTATTTT
>TRBJ1-5|-|TRBV15|many
CATSFSGKISPQHF
TGTGCCACCAGTTTTTCAGGCAAGATCAGCCCCCAGCATTTT
>TRBJ1-5|-|TRBV12-3/TRBV12-4|few
CASSPRDAGPQHF
TGTGCCAGCAGTCCCCGTGACGCCGGGCCCCAGCATTTT
>TRBJ2-3|-|TRBV7-2|many
CASSFIGGSDTQYF
TGTGCCAGCAGCTTCATCGGGGGCAGTGATACGCAGTATTTT
>TRBJ2-1|TRBD2|TRBV12-3/TRBV12-4|many
CASSFRLAGPYNEQFF
TGTGCCAGCAGTTTTCGTCTAGCGGGGCCGTACAATGAGCAGTTCTTC
>TRBJ2-3|-|TRBV7-2|-
CASSLGWSRTDTQYF
TGTGCCAGCAGCTTAGGCTGGAGCCGCACAGATACGCAGTATTTT
>TRBJ1-5|TRBD1|TRBV2|many
CASSLDSGAGQPNQPQHF
TGTGCCAGCAGCCTAGATTCCGGGGCGGGACAGCCTAATCAGCCCCAGCATTTT
>TRBJ1-1|-|TRBV7-9|many
CASNKNSGINTEAFF
TGTGCCAGCAACAAAAATTCGGGGATCAACACTGAAGCTTTCTTT
>TRBJ1-6|-|TRBV27|many
CASSFEVPGYSPLHF
TGTGCCAGCAGTTTTGAGGTTCCGGGGTATTCACCCCTCCACTTT
>TRBJ2-1|TRBD2|TRBV7-9|many
CASSSRLAGHNEQFF
TGTGCCAGCAGCTCAAGACTAGCGGGGCACAATGAGCAGTTCTTC
>TRBJ2-5|-|TRBV2|-
CASKYGETQYF
TGTGCCAGCAAGTACGGAGAGACCCAGTACTTC
>TRBJ1-1|TRBD1|TRBV2|-
CASSRDRREAFF
TGTGCCAGCAGTAGGGACAGGCGGGAAGCTTTCTTT
>TRBJ1-2|-|TRBV29-1|many
CSVEDPGRYGYTF
TGCAGCGTTGAAGATCCCGGACGCTATGGCTACACCTTC
>TRBJ2-3|-|TRBV3-1|-
CASSPGSDRDTQYF
TGTGCCAGCAGCCCCGGGAGCGATCGAGATACGCAGTATTTT
>TRBJ2-1|TRBD2|TRBV20-1|-
CSARGASGSYNEQFF
TGCAGTGCTAGAGGCGCTAGCGGCTCCTACAATGAGCAGTTCTTC
>TRBJ1-3|-|TRBV7-9|many
CASSQGGYSGNTIYF
TGTGCCAGCAGCCAAGGGGGATACTCTGGAAACACCATATATTTT
>TRBJ2-3|-|TRBV7-9|many
CASSLGSEDTQYF
TGTGCCAGCAGCTTGGGTTCCGAAGATACGCAGTATTTT
>TRBJ1-2|TRBD1|TRBV25-1|many
CASSPPPGQGHKGGHGYTF
TGTGCCAGCAGTCCCCCCCCGGGACAGGGCCATAAGGGGGGACATGGCTACACCTTC
>TRBJ2-5|TRBD1|TRBV18|few
CASSTGQGQETQYF
TGTGCCAGCTCAACCGGACAGGGGCAAGAGACCCAGTACTTC
>TRBJ2-5|TRBD1|TRBV20-1|few
CSASPSTGGSETQYF
TGCAGTGCTAGTCCTTCGACAGGGGGCTCAGAGACCCAGTACTTC